This T cell receptor (beta chain) emerged from a study of CD8 T cells in ankylosing spondylitis. J was trimmed by 3 bases and V by 2 bases; bases with no gene match: 4. The germline CDR1 and CDR2 sequences are SGHRS and YFSETQ. This CDR3 has 16 amino acids. TCRdb independently ran MiXCR on the 5' RACE reads; one entry per CDR3 protein. The table has fewer than 250,000 distinct CDR3 sequences, 10% seen once; the top ten hold over 20%. The table lists this clonotype with many counts. The source of this sequence is a male donor with ankylosing spondylitis or in good health (not recorded which). The rearrangement links TRBV5-1 to TRBJ2-2, with 10 positions matching TRBD1. The sequencing sample was made of blood, either unsorted or a sorted T cell fraction (not recorded which). The CDR3 region is CASSFTGTGDTGELFF. The CDR3 DNA sequence: TGCGCCAGCAGCTTTACCGGGACAGGGGACACCGGGGAGCTGTTTTTT.